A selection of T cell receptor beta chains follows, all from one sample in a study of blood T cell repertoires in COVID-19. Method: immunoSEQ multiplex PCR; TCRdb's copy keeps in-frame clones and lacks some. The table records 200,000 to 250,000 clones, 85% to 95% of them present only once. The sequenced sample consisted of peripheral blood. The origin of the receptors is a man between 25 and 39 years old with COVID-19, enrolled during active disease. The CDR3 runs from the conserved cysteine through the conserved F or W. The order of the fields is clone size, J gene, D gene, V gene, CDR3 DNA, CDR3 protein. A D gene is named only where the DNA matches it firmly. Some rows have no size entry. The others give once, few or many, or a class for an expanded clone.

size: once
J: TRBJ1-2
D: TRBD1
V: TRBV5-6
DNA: TGTGCCAGCAGCTTGGCGTCAGGGGGTGGCTACACCTTC
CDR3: CASSLASGGGYTF

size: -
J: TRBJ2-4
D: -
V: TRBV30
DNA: TGTGCCTGGAGTGCAGGGGGGCACGCCAAAAACATTCAGTACTTC
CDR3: CAWSAGGHAKNIQYF

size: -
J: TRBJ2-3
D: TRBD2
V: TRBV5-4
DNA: TGTGCCAGCAGCTTGAAGGGACTAGCCTTGGATACGCAGTATTTT
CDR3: CASSLKGLALDTQYF

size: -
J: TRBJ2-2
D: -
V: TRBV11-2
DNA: TGTGCCAGCAGCTTAGGTTCAGTATTGGTCCCTAACACCGGGGAGCTGTTTTTT
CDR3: CASSLGSVLVPNTGELFF

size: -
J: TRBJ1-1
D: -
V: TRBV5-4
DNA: TGTGCCAGCAGCTTGGTTGGGGCGGTCGGAACTGAAGCTTTCTTT
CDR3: CASSLVGAVGTEAFF

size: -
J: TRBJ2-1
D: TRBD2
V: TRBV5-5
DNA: TGTGCCAGCAGCTTGGCCACGGGGGGGATGAATGAGCAGTTCTTC
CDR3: CASSLATGGMNEQFF

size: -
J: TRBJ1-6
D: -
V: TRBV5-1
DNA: TGCGCCAGCAGCTCCGGACGCAGGGGAACTTATAATTCACCCCTCCACTTT
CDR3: CASSSGRRGTYNSPLHF

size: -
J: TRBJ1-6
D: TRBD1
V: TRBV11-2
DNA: TGTGCCAGCAGGCGGGACAGCTCCTATAATTCACCCCTCCACTTT
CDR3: CASRRDSSYNSPLHF

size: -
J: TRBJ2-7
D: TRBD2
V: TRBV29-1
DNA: TGCAGCGTTGACCGGACTAGCGGGGGTAGCTCCTACGAGCAGTACTTC
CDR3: CSVDRTSGGSSYEQYF

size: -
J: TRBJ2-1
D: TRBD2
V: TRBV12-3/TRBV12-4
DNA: TGTGCCAGCAGTTTAGCGACTAGCAGTGAGCAGTTCTTC
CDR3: CASSLATSSEQFF

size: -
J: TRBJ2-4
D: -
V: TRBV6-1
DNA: TGTGCCAGCAGTGAAAGGGGGGGAGCCAAAAACATTCAGTACTTC
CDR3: CASSERGGAKNIQYF

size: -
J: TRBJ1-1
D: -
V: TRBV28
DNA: TGTGCCAGCAGTCCCCCCGGGAGAGTAAACACTGAAGCTTTCTTT
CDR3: CASSPPGRVNTEAFF

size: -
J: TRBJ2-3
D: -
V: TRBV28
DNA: TGTGCCAGCCACGATAGCGGCACAGATACGCAGTATTTT
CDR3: CASHDSGTDTQYF

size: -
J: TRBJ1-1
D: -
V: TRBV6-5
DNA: TGTGCCAGCAGTTATGTTATGTCGAACACTGAAGCTTTCTTT
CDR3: CASSYVMSNTEAFF

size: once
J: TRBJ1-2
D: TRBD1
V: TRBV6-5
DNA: TGTGCCAGCAGTTATCTGGACAGGGGGGACTATGGCTACACCTTC
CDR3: CASSYLDRGDYGYTF

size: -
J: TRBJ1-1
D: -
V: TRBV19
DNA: TGTGCCAGTAATGGGGAAAGGGGCACTGAAGCTTTCTTT
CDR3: CASNGERGTEAFF

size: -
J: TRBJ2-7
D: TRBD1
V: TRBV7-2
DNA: TGTGCCAGCAGCCCGGACAGGGCGCCTTACGAGCAGTACTTC
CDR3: CASSPDRAPYEQYF

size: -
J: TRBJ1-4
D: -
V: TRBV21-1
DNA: TGTGCCAGCAGCCCCCAGGGAGGGGTGTATGAAAAACTGTTTTTT
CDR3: CASSPQGGVYEKLFF

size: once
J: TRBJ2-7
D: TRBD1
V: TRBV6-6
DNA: TGTGCCAGCAGTCGGACAGGCTCCTACGAGCAGTACTTC
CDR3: CASSRTGSYEQYF

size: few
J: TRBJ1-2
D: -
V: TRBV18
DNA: TGTGCCAGCTCACCGGAGTCTCAGGGCGCCTATAGCTACACCTTC
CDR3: CASSPESQGAYSYTF

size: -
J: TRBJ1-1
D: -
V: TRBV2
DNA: TGTGCCAGCACTGCCAGGACAACATTCAACACTGAAGCTTTCTTT
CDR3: CASTARTTFNTEAFF

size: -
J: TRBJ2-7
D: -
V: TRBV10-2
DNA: TGCGCCAGCAGGTCAGGGTCCTACGAGCAGTACTTC
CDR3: CASRSGSYEQYF

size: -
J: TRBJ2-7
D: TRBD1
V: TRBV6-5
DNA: TGTGCCAGCGCAACCGGACAGGGGGCCGAAGAGCAGTACTTC
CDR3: CASATGQGAEEQYF

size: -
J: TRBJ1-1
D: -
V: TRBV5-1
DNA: TGCGCCAGCAGCTTGCCAGGAAACACTGAAGCTTTCTTT
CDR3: CASSLPGNTEAFF

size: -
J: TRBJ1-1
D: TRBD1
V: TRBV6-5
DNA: TGTGCCAGCAGTCCGACAGGGCGGAACACTGAAGCTTTCTTT
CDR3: CASSPTGRNTEAFF

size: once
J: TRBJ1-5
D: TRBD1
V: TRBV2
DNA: TGTGCCAGCAGTCCGGGACAGGGAAGTCAGCCCCAGCATTTT
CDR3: CASSPGQGSQPQHF

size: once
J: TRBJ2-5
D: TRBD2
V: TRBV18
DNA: TGTGCCAGCTCACCACGGACTAGCGGGGGAGAGACCCAGTACTTC
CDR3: CASSPRTSGGETQYF

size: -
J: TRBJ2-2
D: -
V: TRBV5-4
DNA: TGTGCCAGCAGCTTGGCTCAGGTCGCCGGGGAGCTGTTTTTT
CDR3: CASSLAQVAGELFF

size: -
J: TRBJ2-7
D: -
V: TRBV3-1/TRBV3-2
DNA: TGTGCCAGCAGCCAAGAATTCGGGGACTACGAGCAGTACTTC
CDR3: CASSQEFGDYEQYF

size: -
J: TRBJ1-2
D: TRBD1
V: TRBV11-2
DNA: TGTGCCAGCAGCCCGGACAGGACGCGGGGCTACACCTTC
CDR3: CASSPDRTRGYTF

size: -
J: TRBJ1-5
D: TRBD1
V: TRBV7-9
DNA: TGTGCCAGCAGCGCAGAGGGGGCGAGCAATCAGCCCCAGCATTTT
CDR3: CASSAEGASNQPQHF

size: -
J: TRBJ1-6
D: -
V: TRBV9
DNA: TGTGCCAGCAGCGTAGCGCTACAGGCGAATTCACCCCTCCACTTT
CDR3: CASSVALQANSPLHF

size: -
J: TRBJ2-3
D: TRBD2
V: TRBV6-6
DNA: TGTGCCAGCAGTGCGGGGGGGACCACAGATACGCAGTATTTT
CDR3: CASSAGGTTDTQYF

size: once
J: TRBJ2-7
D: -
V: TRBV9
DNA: TGTGCCAGCAGCGTAATGGACAGCTCCTACGAGCAGTACTTC
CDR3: CASSVMDSSYEQYF

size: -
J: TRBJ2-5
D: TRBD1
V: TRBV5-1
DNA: TGCGCCAGCAGCCCGACAGGGGGCGGAAAGACCCAGTACTTC
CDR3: CASSPTGGGKTQYF

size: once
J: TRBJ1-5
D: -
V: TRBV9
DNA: TGTGCCAGCAGCGTAGGCGACATCAATCAGCCCCAGCATTTT
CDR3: CASSVGDINQPQHF

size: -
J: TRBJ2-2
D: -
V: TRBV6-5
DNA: TGTGCCAGCGGCCGGACTACGAACACCGGGGAGCTGTTTTTT
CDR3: CASGRTTNTGELFF

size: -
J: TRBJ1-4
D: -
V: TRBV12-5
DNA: TGTGCTAGTGGTTTGCTACCTCGATATGAAAAACTGTTTTTT
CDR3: CASGLLPRYEKLFF

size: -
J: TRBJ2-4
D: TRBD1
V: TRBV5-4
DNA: TGTGCCAGCAGTCGACAAACAGGGGGCTCTAGCGACATTCAGTACTTC
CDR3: CASSRQTGGSSDIQYF

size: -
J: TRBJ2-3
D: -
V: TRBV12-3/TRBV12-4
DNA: TGTGCCAGCAGTTCCCTTAGCACAGATACGCAGTATTTT
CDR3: CASSSLSTDTQYF

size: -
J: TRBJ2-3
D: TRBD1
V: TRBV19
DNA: TGTGCCAGTAGTCGGACAGGGGGAAAGAGCACAGATACGCAGTATTTT
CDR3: CASSRTGGKSTDTQYF

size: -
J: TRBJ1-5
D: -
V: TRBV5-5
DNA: TGTGCCAGCAGCTTGGCCGGGTGGCAGCCCCAGCATTTT
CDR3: CASSLAGWQPQHF

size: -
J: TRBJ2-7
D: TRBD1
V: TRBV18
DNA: TGTGCCAGCTCACCGACCGGGACAGGGGATGTCAACGAGCAGTACTTC
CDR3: CASSPTGTGDVNEQYF

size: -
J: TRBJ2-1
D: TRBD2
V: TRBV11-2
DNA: TGTGCCAGCAGCTCAACCGGGACTAGCCTTCGCCTCTCCTACAATGAGCAGTTCTTC
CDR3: CASSSTGTSLRLSYNEQFF

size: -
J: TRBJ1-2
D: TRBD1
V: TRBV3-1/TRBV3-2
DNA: TGTGCCAGCAGCCAAGATCGGGACAGGGCCGCCTTTGGCTACACCTTC
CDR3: CASSQDRDRAAFGYTF

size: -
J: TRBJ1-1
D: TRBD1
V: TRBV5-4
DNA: TGTGCCAGCAGTCAACAGGGGAGTAGGGCTGAAGCTTTCTTT
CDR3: CASSQQGSRAEAFF

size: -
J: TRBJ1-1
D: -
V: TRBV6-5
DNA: TGTGCCAGCAGTTATAATCGGCGGGACACTGAAGCTTTCTTT
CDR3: CASSYNRRDTEAFF

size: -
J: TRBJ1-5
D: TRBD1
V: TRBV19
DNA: TGTGCCAGTAGCAATCCGGGACAGAGCAATCAGCCCCAGCATTTT
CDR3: CASSNPGQSNQPQHF

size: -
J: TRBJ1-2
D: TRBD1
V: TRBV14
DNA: TGTGCCAGCAGCCGCATCGCTGGAGGGGGCCCCTATGGCTACACCTTC
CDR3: CASSRIAGGGPYGYTF

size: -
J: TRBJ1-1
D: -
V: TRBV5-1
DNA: TGCGCCAGCAGCTTGGGAGATGCGGACACTGAAGCTTTCTTT
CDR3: CASSLGDADTEAFF

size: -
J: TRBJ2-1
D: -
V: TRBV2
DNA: TGTGCCAGCACTTTGGACAGCTACAATGAGCAGTTCTTC
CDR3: CASTLDSYNEQFF

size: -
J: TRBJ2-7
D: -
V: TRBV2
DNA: TGTGCCAGCAGTGGGCTGGACATATCCTACGAGCAGTACTTC
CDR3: CASSGLDISYEQYF